What follows are 30 T cell receptor beta chains derived from one specimen sequenced in a study of blood T cell repertoires in COVID-19. Measured with immunoSEQ multiplex PCR; TCRdb has only the in-frame clones, and not every one. The repertoire includes 140,000 to 150,000 clones, over 75% of them detected once, and around 8% sits in the top ten. Sequencing used peripheral blood. The origin of the receptors is a woman aged 55-75 years with COVID-19, enrolled during active disease.

The V and J genes are TRBV19 and TRBJ2-7, with 12 bases aligning to TRBD1. The CDR3 has 15 residues. Losses at the gene ends were 5 bases for V and 2 bases for J; bases not matched to a gene: 4. Germline CDR1 is LNHDA and CDR2 is SQIVND (reference sequence). The CDR3 sequence: CASSVRDRGPYEQYF. The CDR3 DNA reads TGTGCCAGTAGTGTCCGGGACAGGGGGCCCTACGAGCAGTACTTC.

The genes are TRBV12-3 or TRBV12-4 and TRBJ1-2; D not certain. The V gene lost 4 bases and the J gene lost 4 bases, with 10 bases spanning the gap. The CDR3 runs to 13 residues. The CDR3 is CASSSFQLYGYTF. CDR3 in DNA: TGTGCCAGCAGTTCTTTTCAACTCTATGGCTACACCTTC.

The V gene is TRBV5-6, the J gene TRBJ1-5; D is unclear. The V and J ends lost 0 bases and 3 bases respectively, with 7 bases between them. The CDR3 totals 14 residues. Germline V lookup: CDR1 SGHDT, CDR2 YYEEEE. CDR3 sequence: CASSLGRNNQPQHF. CDR3 DNA sequence: TGTGCCAGCAGCTTGGGGCGGAACAATCAGCCCCAGCATTTT.

The chain couples TRBV3-1 (or the pseudogene TRBV3-2) to TRBJ2-7, with no clear D. Trimming took off 0 bases at V and 4 bases at J, with 10 bases between the two ends. This CDR3 is 14 amino acids long. The germline V gene encodes CDR1 LGHDT and CDR2 YNNKEL (reference sequence). The DNA for the CDR3 is TGTGCCAGCAGCCAAGAGCTTCACGGTTACGAGCAGTACTTC. It specifies CASSQELHGYEQYF.

The chain has TRBV10-3 and TRBJ1-5; 7 nucleotides line up with TRBD1. V dropped 10 bases and J dropped 2; count of bases not matched to a gene: 14. This CDR3 contains 16 residues. The V gene's germline CDR1 is ENHRY and CDR2 SYGVKD. CDR3 nucleotides: TGTGCCAGCAAGGGCACAGGGACAGTCGGCAATCAGCCCCAGCATTTT. Its translation: CASKGTGTVGNQPQHF.

This chain uses TRBV4-2 with TRBJ1-2, with D unresolved. The length of the CDR3 is 15 residues. The ends were cut back, 0 bases at V and 4 bases at J, with 12 bases in the middle. CDR1 and CDR2 (germline): LGHNA, YNFKEQ. Here the CDR3 DNA reads TGTGCCAGCAGCCAAGAGCGGTCCTCCTTCTATGGCTACACCTTC. Translating gives CASSQERSSFYGYTF.

In this sample, this clone turned up once. This sequence joins TRBV7-9 and TRBJ1-2; 7 nucleotides match TRBD1. Looked up from germline, CDR1 is SEHNR and CDR2 is FQNEAQ (reference sequence). V was pared by 5 bases and J by 7 bases, with 13 bases of the junction left unmatched. CDR3 length equals 15 residues. CDR3 coding DNA: TGTGCCAGCAGCCCGGGACAGTTGAGCTATGGTGGCTACACCTTC. Translation: CASSPGQLSYGGYTF.

The rearrangement links TRBV27 to TRBJ2-3; no definite D call. The CDR3 consists of 13 residues. CDR1 is MNHEY and CDR2 is SMNVEV in the germline V gene (reference sequence). Trimming cost V 4 bases and J 5 bases, with 10 bases left between them. The chain's CDR3 is CASSSTSEDTQYF. CDR3 sequence (DNA): TGTGCCAGCAGTTCCACGAGTGAAGATACGCAGTATTTT.

The chain has TRBV19 and TRBJ1-1; D possibly corresponds to TRBD1 (6 bases). The CDR3 is 13 residues long. Trimming pared 5 bases from V and 10 bases from J, leaving 17 bases between. CDR1 and CDR2 from the germline V gene are LNHDA and SQIVND (reference sequence). The CDR3 nucleotides read TGTGCCAGTAGTCTCGACAGGTCACGGGCAGCTTTCTTT. Protein sequence: CASSLDRSRAAFF.

The chain couples TRBV7-3 to TRBJ1-1, with D perhaps TRBD1 (5 bases). The germline V gene encodes CDR1 SGHTA and CDR2 FQGTGA. The CDR3 is 15 amino acids. V lost 5 bases and J 5 bases, leaving 18 bases between the germline ends. The CDR3 loop is CASSLGGAGRTEAFF. The CDR3 DNA is TGTGCCAGCAGCCTTGGTGGGGCTGGTCGGACTGAAGCTTTCTTT.

This clone has only one observation. The chain recombines TRBV5-1 with TRBJ2-2; the D gene is possibly TRBD1 (6 bases). Germline assignment: CDR1 SGHRS and CDR2 YFSETQ. V was cut by 2 bases and J by 8 bases, with 13 bases left in between. This CDR3 is built from 14 residues. The CDR3 DNA reads as TGCGCCAGCAGCTTTTCACAGGGCTATGGGGAGCTGTTTTTT. Protein product: CASSFSQGYGELFF.

CDR3 protein: CASRNRDRLSYEQYF. The CDR3 bases are TGTGCCAGTAGGAACCGGGACAGACTTTCCTACGAGCAGTACTTC. This chain connects TRBV19 to TRBJ2-7; 7 bases map to TRBD1. V was pared by 6 bases and J by 1 base, with 9 bases of the junction left unmatched. The CDR3 loop spans 15 amino acids. Germline loops: CDR1 LNHDA, CDR2 SQIVND (reference sequence). Together with reference TRBV19 and TRBJ2-7, the CDR3 gives the full variable domain: DGGITQSPKYLFRKEGQNVTLSCEQNLNHDAMYWYRQDPGQGLRLIYYSQIVNDFQKGDIAEGYSVSREKKESFPLTVTSAQKNPTAFYLCASRNRDRLSYEQYFGPGTRLTVT.

This sequence joins TRBV27 and TRBJ2-3; 9 bases are shared with TRBD1. Germline loops: CDR1 MNHEY, CDR2 SMNVEV (reference sequence). This CDR3 is 16 amino acids long. With 2 bases clipped from V and 3 bases from J, the junction kept 6 bases outside the gene matches. The CDR3 DNA reads as TGTGCCAGCAGTTTAGGGACAGGGAGGGCGACAGATACGCAGTATTTT. Translated: CASSLGTGRATDTQYF.

The V and J genes are TRBV10-1 and TRBJ2-1; D is perhaps TRBD1 (6 bases). The CDR3 spans 16 residues. Germline CDR1 WNHNN, CDR2 SYGVQD (reference sequence). V was trimmed by 2 bases and J by 2 bases, leaving 13 bases between them. CDR3 DNA sequence: TGCGCCAGCAGTGAGATTCCGAGGGGGACCTACAATGAGCAGTTCTTC. Its protein product is CASSEIPRGTYNEQFF.

The J gene is TRBJ2-5, the V gene TRBV9, with a possible D match to TRBD2 (5 bases). Germline assignment: CDR1 SGDLS and CDR2 YYNGEE. This CDR3 is built from 15 residues. V was shortened by 2 bases and J by 2 bases, with 13 bases between the two germline ends. This CDR3 is CASSVRGRVQETQYF. The CDR3 bases are TGTGCCAGCAGCGTTAGAGGGCGTGTACAAGAGACCCAGTACTTC.

In its sample, this clone was seen many times. The chain joins TRBV2 to TRBJ1-2; D unclear. The CDR3 spans 15 residues. Trimming left V 2 bases short and J 5 bases short, with 15 bases between. The germline V gene has CDR1 SNHLY and CDR2 FYNNEI. The CDR3 DNA reads as TGTGCCAGCAGTGAATACCGAGTAACCGGTTATGGCTACACCTTC. It encodes CASSEYRVTGYGYTF.

The chain couples TRBV7-3 to TRBJ2-1; tentative D call: TRBD2 (6 bases). The CDR3 length is 17 residues. The V end lost 0 bases, the J end lost 3 bases, and 15 bases lay between the germline ends. Per germline, CDR1 SGHTA and CDR2 FQGTGA. The CDR3 is CASSLTARGLVYNEQFF. CDR3 DNA: TGTGCCAGCAGCTTAACGGCACGGGGACTCGTCTACAATGAGCAGTTCTTC.

The rearrangement joins TRBV27 to TRBJ2-2; 7 positions match TRBD1. Germline values: CDR1 MNHEY, CDR2 SMNVEV (reference sequence). V shed 6 bases and J 0 bases; nucleotides not matched to a gene: 10. The CDR3 runs to 17 residues. The CDR3 DNA is TGTGCCAGCAGACCAGACAGGGCCTGGTCGAACACCGGGGAGCTGTTTTTT. As protein: CASRPDRAWSNTGELFF.

The V gene is TRBV4-1, the J gene TRBJ2-7; maybe TRBD1 (5 bases). Germline-derived CDR1 and CDR2 are MGHRA and YSYEKL. Deletions cut 0 bases from V and 3 bases from J, with 15 bases between. The CDR3 is made up of 16 amino acids. The CDR3 nucleotides are TGCGCCAGCAGCCAAGATCGGCTAGGGGTAAGCTACGAGCAGTACTTC. Its translation: CASSQDRLGVSYEQYF.

This clone occurred a few times. The chain carries TRBV19 and TRBJ1-1, with D unresolved. Germline assignment: CDR1 LNHDA and CDR2 SQIVND (reference sequence). The CDR3 loop spans 12 amino acids. V lost 2 bases and J 7 bases, leaving 8 bases between the germline ends. The CDR3 spells CASSISGNEAFF. DNA of the CDR3: TGTGCCAGTAGTATATCGGGGAATGAAGCTTTCTTT.

In its sample, this clone was seen a few times. V usage is TRBV10-1 and J usage is TRBJ2-7; D ambiguous. Germline assignment: CDR1 WNHNN and CDR2 SYGVQD (reference sequence). CDR3 length: 14 residues. Trimming left V 4 bases short and J 2 bases short, with 12 bases between. CDR3 loop: CASSVVSNPYEQYF. In DNA, the CDR3 is TGCGCCAGCAGTGTAGTGAGTAATCCCTACGAGCAGTACTTC.

The chain has TRBV3-1 (or the pseudogene TRBV3-2) and TRBJ1-3, with D possibly TRBD1 on 6 matching bases. The CDR3 length is 15 residues. Trimming stripped 2 bases from V and 2 bases from J, with 10 bases between. The germline V gene has CDR1 LGHDT and CDR2 YNNKEL (reference sequence). The DNA of the CDR3 is TGTGCCAGCAGCCAATTTGGGGACACTGGAAACACCATATATTTT. Amino acids: CASSQFGDTGNTIYF.

The rearrangement uses TRBV27 and TRBJ1-1; 7 bases match TRBD1. This CDR3 spans 14 amino acids. With V trimmed by 2 bases and J by 0 bases, 0 bases remained unmatched. CDR1 MNHEY and CDR2 SMNVEV come from the germline V gene (reference sequence). The CDR3 DNA is TGTGCCAGCAGTTTAGACAGGGTGAACACTGAAGCTTTCTTT. Protein: CASSLDRVNTEAFF.

The chain recombines TRBV29-1 with TRBJ2-5, with D unresolved. The CDR3 is 13 amino acids. Germline CDR1 reads SQVTM; CDR2 reads ANQGSEA. This chain's CDR3 is CSAVFSPIATQYF. In DNA form, the CDR3 reads TGCAGTGCGGTATTTAGCCCTATAGCGACCCAGTACTTC. Filled out from reference TRBV29-1 and TRBJ2-5, the complete variable domain reads SAVISQKPSRDICQRGTSLTIQCQVDSQVTMMFWYRQQPGQSLTLIATANQGSEATYESGFVIDKFPISRPNLTFSTLTVSNMSPEDSSIYLCSAVFSPIATQYFGPGTRLLVL.

This chain uses TRBV4-3 with TRBJ1-1; 10 bases fit TRBD1. Germline lookup yields CDR1 LGHNA and CDR2 YSLEER. Trimming took 1 base from V and 5 from J; bases not matched to a gene: 4. The CDR3 spans 15 residues. CDR3 sequence reads: CASSQGTGGRTEAFF. CDR3 coding DNA: TGCGCCAGCAGCCAAGGGACAGGGGGGCGGACTGAAGCTTTCTTT.

This chain uses TRBV19 with TRBJ1-6, with D uncertain. Looked up from germline, CDR1 is LNHDA and CDR2 is SQIVND (reference sequence). The length of the CDR3 is 15 residues. V was pared by 6 bases and J by 7 bases, with 16 bases between. The CDR3 DNA sequence: TGTGCCAGTAGCCAGGAGGGCAGATTAAATTCACCCCTCCACTTT. Its protein is CASSQEGRLNSPLHF.

The rearrangement links TRBV19 to TRBJ2-7; 7 bases agree with TRBD1. Germline-derived CDR1 and CDR2 are LNHDA and SQIVND (reference sequence). The length of the CDR3 is 12 residues. J gave up 9 bases and V 4 bases, and 6 bases lay outside the gene matches. The CDR3 reads CASSTPGQLQYF. The CDR3 DNA follows: TGTGCCAGTAGTACCCCGGGACAGCTGCAGTACTTC. Filled out from reference TRBV19 and TRBJ2-7, the complete variable domain reads DGGITQSPKYLFRKEGQNVTLSCEQNLNHDAMYWYRQDPGQGLRLIYYSQIVNDFQKGDIAEGYSVSREKKESFPLTVTSAQKNPTAFYLCASSTPGQLQYFGPGTRLTVT.

The chain is built from TRBV3-1 (or the pseudogene TRBV3-2) and TRBJ2-7; D is possibly TRBD1 (5 bases). The germline V gene encodes CDR1 LGHDT and CDR2 YNNKEL (reference sequence). The CDR3 sequence is 15 residues long. Trimming took off 0 bases at V and 3 bases at J, with 12 bases between the two ends. This chain's CDR3 is CASSQDPPRVYEQYF. CDR3 sequence (DNA): TGTGCCAGCAGCCAAGATCCCCCCAGGGTCTACGAGCAGTACTTC.

This rearrangement joins TRBV27 to TRBJ1-2; 8 bases line up with TRBD1. V was clipped by 1 base and J by 4 bases; unmatched bases: 2. Per the germline V gene, CDR1 is MNHEY and CDR2 is SMNVEV (reference sequence). This CDR3 region has 14 residues. Here the CDR3 reads CASSLWGQAYGYTF. DNA for the CDR3: TGTGCCAGCAGTTTATGGGGACAGGCCTATGGCTACACCTTC.

This clone has only a few counts. The rearrangement links TRBV11-2 to TRBJ2-5; 10 nucleotides agree with TRBD2. The CDR3 consists of 16 residues. Germline assignment: CDR1 SGHAT and CDR2 FQNNGV. The V and J ends lost 5 bases and 1 base, in that order; junction bases with no gene match: 7. The CDR3 is CASSQGASGGQETQYF. In nucleotides, the CDR3 is TGTGCCAGCAGCCAGGGGGCTAGCGGGGGCCAAGAGACCCAGTACTTC.